This T cell receptor (beta chain) was identified during a study of T cell responses to AZD1222 COVID-19 vaccine. Clones were read by immunoSEQ multiplex PCR, and TCRdb kept only the in-frame ones, dropping some. The sample holds about 140,000 clones; almost 85% are singletons and the top ten take 7.9%. Notes on this clone: Its antigen is as yet unknown.

Trimming at V came to 6 bases and at J to 7 bases, leaving 11 bases not matched to a gene. The CDR3 spans 14 residues. In germline, CDR1 is MGHRA, CDR2 YSYEKL. Overall study results and limits: It was only after the peak T cell response that any repertoires were sampled.

The chain links TRBV4-1 to TRBJ1-2; TRBD1 aligns across 7 bases. The TCR comes from an adult who received the MenACWY meningococcal vaccine as a control. The source material was peripheral blood, sampled 28 days after the second dose of the MenACWY control vaccine. The DNA of the CDR3 is TGCGCCAGCAGTACGGTAGGGGGCGCTGGTGGCTACACCTTC. It codes for CASSTVGGAGGYTF.